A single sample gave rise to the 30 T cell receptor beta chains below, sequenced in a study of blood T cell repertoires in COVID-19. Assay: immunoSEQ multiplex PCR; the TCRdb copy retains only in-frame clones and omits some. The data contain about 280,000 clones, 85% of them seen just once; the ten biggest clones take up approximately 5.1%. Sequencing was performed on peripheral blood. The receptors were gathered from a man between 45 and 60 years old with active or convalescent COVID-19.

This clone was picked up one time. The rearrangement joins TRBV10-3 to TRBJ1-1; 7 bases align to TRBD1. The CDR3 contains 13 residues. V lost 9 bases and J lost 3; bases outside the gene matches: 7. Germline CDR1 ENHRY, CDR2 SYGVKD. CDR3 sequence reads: CAIKYQGDTEAFF. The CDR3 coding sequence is TGTGCCATAAAATATCAGGGGGACACTGAAGCTTTCTTT.

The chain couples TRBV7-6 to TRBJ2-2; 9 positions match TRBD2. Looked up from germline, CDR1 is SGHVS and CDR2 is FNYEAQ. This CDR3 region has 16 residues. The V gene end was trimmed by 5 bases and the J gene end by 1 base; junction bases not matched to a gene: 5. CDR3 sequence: CASSDSGSGNTGELFF. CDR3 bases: TGTGCCAGCAGCGATAGCGGGAGTGGGAACACCGGGGAGCTGTTTTTT.

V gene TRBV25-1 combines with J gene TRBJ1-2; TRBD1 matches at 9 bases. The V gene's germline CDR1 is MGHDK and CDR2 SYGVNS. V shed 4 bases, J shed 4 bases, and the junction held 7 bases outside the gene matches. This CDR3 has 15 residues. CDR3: CASSGTGVDLYGYTF. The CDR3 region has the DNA TGTGCCAGCAGTGGGACAGGGGTGGATCTCTATGGCTACACCTTC.

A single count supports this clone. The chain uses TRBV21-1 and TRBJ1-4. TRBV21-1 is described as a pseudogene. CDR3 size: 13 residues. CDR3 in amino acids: CASSKGRDEKLFF. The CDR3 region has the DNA TGTGCCAGCAGCAAAGGGAGGGATGAAAAACTGTTTTTT.

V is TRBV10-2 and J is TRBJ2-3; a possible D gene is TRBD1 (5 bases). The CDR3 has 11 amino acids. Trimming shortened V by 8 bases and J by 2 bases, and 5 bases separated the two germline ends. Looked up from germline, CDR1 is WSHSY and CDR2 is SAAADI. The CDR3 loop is CASGATDTQYF. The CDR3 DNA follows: TGCGCCAGCGGGGCCACAGATACGCAGTATTTT.

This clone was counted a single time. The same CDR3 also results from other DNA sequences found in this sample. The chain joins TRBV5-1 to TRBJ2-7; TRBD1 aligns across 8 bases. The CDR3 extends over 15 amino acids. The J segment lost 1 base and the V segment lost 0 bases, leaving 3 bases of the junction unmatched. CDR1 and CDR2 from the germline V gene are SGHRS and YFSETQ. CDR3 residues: CASSLGGQGSYEQYF. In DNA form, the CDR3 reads TGCGCCAGCAGCTTGGGAGGACAGGGTTCCTACGAGCAGTACTTC.

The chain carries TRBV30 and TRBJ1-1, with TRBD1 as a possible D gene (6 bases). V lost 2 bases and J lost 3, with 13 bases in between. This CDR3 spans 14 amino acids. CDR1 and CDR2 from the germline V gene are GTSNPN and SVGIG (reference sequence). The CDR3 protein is CAWSPGVSDTEAFF. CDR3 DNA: TGTGCCTGGAGTCCAGGGGTCTCGGACACTGAAGCTTTCTTT.

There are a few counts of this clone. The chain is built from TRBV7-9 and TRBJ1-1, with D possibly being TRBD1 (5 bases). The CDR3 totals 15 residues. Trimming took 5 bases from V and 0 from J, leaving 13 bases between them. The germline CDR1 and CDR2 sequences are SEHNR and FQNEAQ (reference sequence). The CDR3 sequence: CASSPWGELNTEAFF. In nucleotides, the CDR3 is TGTGCCAGCAGCCCCTGGGGGGAACTGAACACTGAAGCTTTCTTT.

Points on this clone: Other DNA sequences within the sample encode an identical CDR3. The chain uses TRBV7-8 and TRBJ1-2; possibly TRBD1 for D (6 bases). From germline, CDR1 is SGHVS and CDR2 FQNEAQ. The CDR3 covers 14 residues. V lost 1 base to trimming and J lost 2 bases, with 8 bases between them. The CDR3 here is CASSLGTGNYGYTF. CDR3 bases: TGTGCCAGCAGCTTAGGCACAGGGAACTATGGCTACACCTTC.

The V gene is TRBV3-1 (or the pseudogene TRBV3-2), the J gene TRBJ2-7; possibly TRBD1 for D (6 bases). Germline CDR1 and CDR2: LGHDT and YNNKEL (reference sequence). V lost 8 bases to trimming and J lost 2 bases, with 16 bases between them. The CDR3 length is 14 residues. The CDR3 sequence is CASGQDRFPYEQYF. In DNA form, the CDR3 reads TGTGCCAGCGGGCAAGACAGGTTTCCCTACGAGCAGTACTTC.

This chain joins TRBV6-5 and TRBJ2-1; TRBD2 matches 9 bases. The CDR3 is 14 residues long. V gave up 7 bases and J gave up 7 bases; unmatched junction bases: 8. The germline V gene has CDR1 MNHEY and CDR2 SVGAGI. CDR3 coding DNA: TGTGCCAGCATAGTGCGGGAGGGTGGAAATGAGCAGTTCTTC. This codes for CASIVREGGNEQFF.

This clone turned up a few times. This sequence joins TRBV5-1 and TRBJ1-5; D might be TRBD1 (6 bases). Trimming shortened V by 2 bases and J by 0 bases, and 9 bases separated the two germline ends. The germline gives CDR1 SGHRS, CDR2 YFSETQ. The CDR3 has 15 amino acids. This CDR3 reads CASSFGGLSNQPQHF. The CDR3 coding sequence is TGCGCCAGCAGCTTTGGGGGCCTTAGCAATCAGCCCCAGCATTTT.

The chain's CDR3 is CSVAEDRGQPQHF. CDR3 sequence (DNA): TGCAGCGTTGCCGAGGACAGGGGGCAGCCCCAGCATTTT. This rearrangement joins TRBV29-1 to TRBJ1-5; 10 positions match TRBD1. This CDR3 is 13 amino acids long. J gave up 7 bases and V 4 bases, and 4 bases lay outside the gene matches. Germline values: CDR1 SQVTM, CDR2 ANQGSEA.

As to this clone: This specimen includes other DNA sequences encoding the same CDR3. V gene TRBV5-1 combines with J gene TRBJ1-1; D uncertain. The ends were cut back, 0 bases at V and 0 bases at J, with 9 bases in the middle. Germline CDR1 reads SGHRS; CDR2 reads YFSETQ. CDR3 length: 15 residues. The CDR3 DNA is TGCGCCAGCAGCTTGGCCGCGGGATTGAACACTGAAGCTTTCTTT. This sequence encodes CASSLAAGLNTEAFF.

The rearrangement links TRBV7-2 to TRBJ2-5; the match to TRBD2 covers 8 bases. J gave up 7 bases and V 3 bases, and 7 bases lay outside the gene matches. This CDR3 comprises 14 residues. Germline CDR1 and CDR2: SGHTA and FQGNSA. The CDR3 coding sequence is TGTGCCAGCAGCTTGCGGCGGGAGGTGGGGACCCAGTACTTC. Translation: CASSLRREVGTQYF.

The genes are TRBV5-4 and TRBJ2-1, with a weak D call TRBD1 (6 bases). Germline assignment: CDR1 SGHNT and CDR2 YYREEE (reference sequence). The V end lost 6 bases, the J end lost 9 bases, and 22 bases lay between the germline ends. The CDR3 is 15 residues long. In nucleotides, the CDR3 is TGTGCCAGCAACCCAGGGGCTCCTGGGGGTAGTGAGCAGTTCTTC. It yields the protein CASNPGAPGGSEQFF.

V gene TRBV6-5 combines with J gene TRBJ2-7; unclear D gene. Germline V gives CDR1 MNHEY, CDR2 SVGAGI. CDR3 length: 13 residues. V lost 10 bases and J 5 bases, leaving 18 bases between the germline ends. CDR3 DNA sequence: TGTGCCACCCGTGGCACGAAAGTCAACGAGCAGTACTTC. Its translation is CATRGTKVNEQYF.

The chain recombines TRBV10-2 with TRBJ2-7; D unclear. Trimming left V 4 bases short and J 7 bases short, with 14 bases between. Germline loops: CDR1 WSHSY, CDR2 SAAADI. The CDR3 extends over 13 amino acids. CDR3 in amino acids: CASSGSIFEEQYF. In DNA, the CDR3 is TGCGCCAGCAGTGGTTCCATATTTGAGGAGCAGTACTTC.

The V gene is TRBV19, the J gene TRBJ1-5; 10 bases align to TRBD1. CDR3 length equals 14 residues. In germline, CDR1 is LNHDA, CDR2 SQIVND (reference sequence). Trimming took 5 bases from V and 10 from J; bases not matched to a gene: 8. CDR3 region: CASSDRGPREPQHF. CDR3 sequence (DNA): TGTGCCAGTAGTGACAGGGGGCCGAGAGAACCCCAGCATTTT.

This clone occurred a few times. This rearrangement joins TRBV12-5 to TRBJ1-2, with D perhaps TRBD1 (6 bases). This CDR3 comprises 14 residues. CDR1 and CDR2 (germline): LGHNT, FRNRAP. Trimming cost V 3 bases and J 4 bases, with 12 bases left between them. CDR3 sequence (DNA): TGTGCTAGTGGTTTAAGGGGGAACGGCTATGGCTACACCTTC. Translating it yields CASGLRGNGYGYTF.

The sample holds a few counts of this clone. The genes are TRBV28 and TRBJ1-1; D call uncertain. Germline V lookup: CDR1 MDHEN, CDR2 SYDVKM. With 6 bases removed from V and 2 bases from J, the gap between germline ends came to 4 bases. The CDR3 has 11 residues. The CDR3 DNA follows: TGTGCCAGCAGACTTAACACTGAAGCTTTCTTT. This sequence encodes CASRLNTEAFF.

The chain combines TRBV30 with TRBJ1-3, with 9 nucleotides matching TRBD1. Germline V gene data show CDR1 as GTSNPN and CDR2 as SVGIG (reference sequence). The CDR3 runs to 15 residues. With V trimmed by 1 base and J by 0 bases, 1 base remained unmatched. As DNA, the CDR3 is TGTGCCTGGAGTGGGGGACAGGGCTCTGGAAACACCATATATTTT. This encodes CAWSGGQGSGNTIYF.

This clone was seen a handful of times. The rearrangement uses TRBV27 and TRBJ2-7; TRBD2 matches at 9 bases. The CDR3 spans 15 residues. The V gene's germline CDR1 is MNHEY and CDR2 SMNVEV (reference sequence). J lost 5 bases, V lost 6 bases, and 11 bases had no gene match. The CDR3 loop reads CASRNIAGDLHEQYF. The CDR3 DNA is TGTGCCAGCAGGAACATAGCGGGAGACCTCCACGAGCAGTACTTC.

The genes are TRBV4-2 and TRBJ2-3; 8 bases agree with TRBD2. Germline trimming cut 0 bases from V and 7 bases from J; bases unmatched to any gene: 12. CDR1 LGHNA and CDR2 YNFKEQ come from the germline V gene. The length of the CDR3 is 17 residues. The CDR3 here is CASSQDRLAIPSNTQYF. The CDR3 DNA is TGTGCCAGCAGCCAAGATCGACTAGCGATACCCTCCAATACGCAGTATTTT.

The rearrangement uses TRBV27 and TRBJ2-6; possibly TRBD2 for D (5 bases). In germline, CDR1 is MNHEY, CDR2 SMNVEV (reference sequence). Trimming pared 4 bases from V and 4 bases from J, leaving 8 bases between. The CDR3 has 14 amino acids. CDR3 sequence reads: CASSSRGGANVLTF. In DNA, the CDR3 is TGTGCCAGCAGTTCCCGGGGAGGGGCCAACGTCCTGACTTTC. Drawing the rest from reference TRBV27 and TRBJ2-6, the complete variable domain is EAQVTQNPRYLITVTGKKLTVTCSQNMNHEYMSWYRQDPGLGLRQIYYSMNVEVTDKGDVPEGYKVSRKEKRNFPLILESPSPNQTSLYFCASSSRGGANVLTFGAGSRLTVL.

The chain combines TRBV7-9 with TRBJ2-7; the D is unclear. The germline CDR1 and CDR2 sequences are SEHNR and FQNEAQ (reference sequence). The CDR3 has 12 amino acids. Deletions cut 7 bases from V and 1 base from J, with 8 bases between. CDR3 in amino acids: CASNGGSYEQYF. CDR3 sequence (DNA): TGTGCCAGCAATGGCGGATCCTACGAGCAGTACTTC.

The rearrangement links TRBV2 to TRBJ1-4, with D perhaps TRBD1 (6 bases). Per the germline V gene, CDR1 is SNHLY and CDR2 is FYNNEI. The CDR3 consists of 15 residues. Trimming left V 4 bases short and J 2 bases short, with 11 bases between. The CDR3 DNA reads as TGTGCCAGCAGTGGGGGCAGGGGTACTAATGAAAAACTGTTTTTT. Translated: CASSGGRGTNEKLFF.

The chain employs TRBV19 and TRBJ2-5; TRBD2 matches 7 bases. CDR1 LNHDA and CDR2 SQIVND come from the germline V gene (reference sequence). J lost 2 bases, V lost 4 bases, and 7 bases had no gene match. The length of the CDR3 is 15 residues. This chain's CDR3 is CASSKTGAGQETQYF. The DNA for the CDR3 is TGTGCCAGTAGTAAGACGGGAGCGGGACAAGAGACCCAGTACTTC.

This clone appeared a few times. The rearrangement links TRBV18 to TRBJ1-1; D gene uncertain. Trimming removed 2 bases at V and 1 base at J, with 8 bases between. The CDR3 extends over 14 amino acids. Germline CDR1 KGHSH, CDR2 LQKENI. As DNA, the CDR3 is TGTGCCAGCTCACCAGGGGAGGGGAACACTGAAGCTTTCTTT. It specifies CASSPGEGNTEAFF.

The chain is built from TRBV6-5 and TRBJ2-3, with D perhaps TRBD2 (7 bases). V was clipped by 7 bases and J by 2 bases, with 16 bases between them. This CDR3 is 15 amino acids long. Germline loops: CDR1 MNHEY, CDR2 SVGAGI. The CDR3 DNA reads TGTGCCAGCACTCTCGGGGGGCCCCCCACAGATACGCAGTATTTT. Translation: CASTLGGPPTDTQYF.